This is a list of T cell receptor beta chains from one sample in a study of cytomegalovirus exposure and HLA in healthy donors. Sequenced by immunoSEQ multiplex PCR; TCRdb stores in-frame clones only, minus some. This table holds 150,000 to 200,000 clones, 65% to 85% found once. What was sequenced was PBMCs. Every receptor here comes from a male donor in good health and CMV-seropositive. Both conserved end residues are part of each CDR3. A D gene is named only where the DNA matches it firmly. Clone sizes are given selectively: once, few, many, or a class where the clone is expanded.

V,size,D,J,CDR3,DNA
TRBV25-1,once,.,TRBJ2-4,CASSGTGEAKNIQYF,TGTGCCAGCAGCGGTACGGGAGAAGCCAAAAACATTCAGTACTTC
TRBV19,few,TRBD2,TRBJ2-2,CASSKLAGYSNTGELFF,TGTGCCAGTAGTAAACTAGCGGGATACTCAAACACCGGGGAGCTGTTTTTT
TRBV10-3,.,.,TRBJ2-7,CAIKETGVSYEQYF,TGTGCCATCAAGGAAACGGGAGTTTCCTACGAGCAGTACTTC
TRBV19,.,TRBD1,TRBJ1-1,CASVRTGTGAGNTEAFF,TGTGCCAGTGTCCGAACTGGGACAGGGGCGGGAAACACTGAAGCTTTCTTT
TRBV27,.,TRBD1,TRBJ1-2,CASSIMGPGTGGYTF,TGTGCCAGCAGCATCATGGGGCCAGGGACAGGAGGCTACACCTTC
TRBV18,.,TRBD1,TRBJ1-1,CASSPFLVSGGGNTEAFF,TGTGCCAGCTCACCCTTCCTGGTTTCAGGGGGCGGGAACACTGAAGCTTTCTTT
TRBV6-4,.,TRBD2,TRBJ2-1,CASSRLAGGPSEQFF,TGTGCCAGCAGTAGACTAGCGGGAGGGCCCAGTGAGCAGTTCTTC
TRBV9,.,.,TRBJ2-7,CASSVGQTYEQYF,TGTGCCAGCAGCGTTGGACAAACCTACGAGCAGTACTTC
TRBV2,.,.,TRBJ1-2,CASTGRGFDYGYTF,TGTGCCAGCACCGGCAGGGGTTTCGACTATGGCTACACCTTC
TRBV6-5,.,.,TRBJ1-4,CASSQGTTNEKLFF,TGTGCCAGCAGCCAGGGTACGACTAATGAAAAACTGTTTTTT
TRBV5-6,.,TRBD2,TRBJ2-3,CASLGAGGRTDTQYF,TGTGCCAGCCTCGGAGCGGGAGGGCGCACAGATACGCAGTATTTT
TRBV28,.,TRBD1,TRBJ1-2,CASTTGYGYTF,TGTGCCAGCACGACAGGGTACGGCTACACCTTC
TRBV13,.,TRBD2,TRBJ2-1,CASSQRLAGFNEQFF,TGTGCCAGCAGCCAACGACTAGCGGGGTTTAATGAGCAGTTCTTC
TRBV5-4,few,TRBD2,TRBJ2-7,CASSPGTSGGYEQYF,TGTGCCAGCAGCCCGGGGACTAGCGGGGGCTACGAGCAGTACTTC
TRBV11-2,.,.,TRBJ2-5,CASSLPDRTEAFQETQYF,TGTGCCAGCAGCTTACCGGACCGGACAGAAGCTTTCCAAGAGACCCAGTACTTC
TRBV27,few,TRBD1,TRBJ1-4,CASRLNRQGMGEKLFF,TGTGCCAGCAGATTAAATCGACAGGGGATGGGGGAAAAACTGTTTTTT
TRBV4-1,.,.,TRBJ1-1,CASSQAGNTEAFF,TGCGCCAGCAGCCAAGCAGGGAACACTGAAGCTTTCTTT
TRBV18,.,.,TRBJ2-3,CASSSPRRGIRDTDTQYF,TGTGCCAGCTCATCCCCCAGGCGGGGAATTAGGGACACAGATACGCAGTATTTT
TRBV7-8,.,.,TRBJ2-2,CASEGMGGAGELFF,TGTGCCAGCGAGGGAATGGGGGGAGCCGGGGAGCTGTTTTTT
TRBV7-2,.,.,TRBJ2-7,CASSLDAGQAYEQYF,TGTGCCAGCAGCTTAGATGCGGGTCAGGCCTACGAGCAGTACTTC
TRBV30,.,.,TRBJ1-5,CAWSPRGGNQPQHF,TGTGCCTGGAGTCCCAGGGGTGGCAATCAGCCCCAGCATTTT
TRBV10-3,.,TRBD2,TRBJ2-5,CAISETASGEETQYF,TGTGCCATCAGTGAGACGGCTAGCGGGGAAGAGACCCAGTACTTC
TRBV7-9,.,.,TRBJ1-1,CAIWAGSRGTEAFF,TGTGCCATTTGGGCAGGAAGTCGGGGGACTGAAGCTTTCTTT
TRBV5-1,.,TRBD2,TRBJ2-3,CANSGLAGDPERADTQYF,TGCGCCAACTCGGGACTAGCGGGAGACCCAGAACGGGCAGATACGCAGTATTTT
TRBV18,.,.,TRBJ1-1,CASSGALNTEAFF,TGTGCCAGCTCAGGGGCCTTGAACACTGAAGCTTTCTTT
TRBV11-2,.,.,TRBJ2-7,CASSSQRMSQYF,TGTGCCAGCAGCTCACAGCGGATGTCGCAGTACTTC
TRBV7-9,.,.,TRBJ2-1,CASSHPTDEQFF,TGTGCCAGCAGCCACCCAACGGATGAGCAGTTCTTC